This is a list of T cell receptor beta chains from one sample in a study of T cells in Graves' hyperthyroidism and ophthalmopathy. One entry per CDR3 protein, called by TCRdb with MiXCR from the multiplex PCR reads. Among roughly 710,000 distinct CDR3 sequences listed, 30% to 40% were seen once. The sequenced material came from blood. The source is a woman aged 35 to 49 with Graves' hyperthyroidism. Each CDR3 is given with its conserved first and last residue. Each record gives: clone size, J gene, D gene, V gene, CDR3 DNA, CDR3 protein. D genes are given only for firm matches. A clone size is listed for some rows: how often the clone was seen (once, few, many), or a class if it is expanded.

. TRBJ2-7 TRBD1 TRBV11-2 TGTGCCAGCAGCTCTGGGACAGGAGGTTCCGAGCAGTACTTC CASSSGTGGSEQYF
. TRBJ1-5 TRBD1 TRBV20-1 TGCAGTGCTAGGGCTCAACAGGGGGCGGATAGACAGCCCCAGCATTTT CSARAQQGADRQPQHF
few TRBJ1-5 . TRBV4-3 TGCGCCAGCAGCCAATCGGGACACTACAATCAGCCCCAGCATTTT CASSQSGHYNQPQHF
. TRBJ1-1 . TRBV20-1 TGCAGTGCTAGCCGGACGGCCAATCGGAGGAAACACACTGAAGCTTTCTTT CSASRTANRRKHTEAFF
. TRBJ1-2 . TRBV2 TGTGCCAGCAGCCCGCTGGTGGGGGGAGGCTATGGCTACACCTTC CASSPLVGGGYGYTF
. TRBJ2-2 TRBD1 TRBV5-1 TGCGCCAGCACGCGAGGACAGGGGGCTGACGGGGAGCTGTTTTTT CASTRGQGADGELFF
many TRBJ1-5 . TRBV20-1 TGCAGTGCTAGAGGGCAGGGAGGGTTCAATCAGCCCCAGCATTTT CSARGQGGFNQPQHF
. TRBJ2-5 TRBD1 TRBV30 TGTGCCTGGACCCCCGGGACAGGGGGAGAGACCCAGTACTTC CAWTPGTGGETQYF
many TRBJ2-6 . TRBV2 TGTGCCAGCAGAGACTCTGGGGCCAACGTCCTGACTTTC CASRDSGANVLTF
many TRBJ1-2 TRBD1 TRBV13 TGTGCCAGCAGCCCCAACCCCACGGACAGGAGCTATGGCTACACCTTC CASSPNPTDRSYGYTF
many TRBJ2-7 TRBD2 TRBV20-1 TGCAGTGCCGCCTGGACTAGGTCCACCTACGAGCAGTACTTC CSAAWTRSTYEQYF
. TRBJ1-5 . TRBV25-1 TGTGCCAGCAGTGATATACGCAATCAGCCCCAGCATTTT CASSDIRNQPQHF
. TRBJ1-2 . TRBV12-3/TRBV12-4 TGTGCCAGCAGTTTCGCGACAGGTGGAGGAATCGCTGGCTACACCTTC CASSFATGGGIAGYTF